This record covers a single T cell receptor (beta chain). Clones were read by immunoSEQ multiplex PCR, and TCRdb kept only the in-frame ones, dropping some. The repertoire holds approximately 300,000 clones, with 85% to 90% as singletons. The entry originates in a study of blood T cell repertoires in COVID-19. Germline V lookup: CDR1 MNHEY, CDR2 SVGAGI. Trimming cost V 7 bases and J 5 bases, with 8 bases left between them. CDR3 length: 11 amino acids. Across fewer than 25 US areas, participants ranged in age from roughly 18 to 89 years. The material sequenced was PBMCs or T cells enriched from blood (not recorded which). This chain connects TRBV6-5 to TRBJ1-1; D may be TRBD1 (5 bases). This clonotype was sampled from a man in his thirties or forties who had recovered from COVID-19. The CDR3 DNA reads as TGTGCCAGCACTCAGGGTACTGAAGCTTTCTTT. Its protein product is CASTQGTEAFF.